These 24 T cell receptor beta chains came from one sample sequenced in a study of cytomegalovirus exposure and HLA in healthy donors. With 60 Vbeta and 13 Jbeta primers, the PCR was carried out. The data were produced by immunoSEQ multiplex PCR, yet TCRdb's version contains in-frame clones alone and is incomplete. Here the sample spans approximately 83,000 clones, around 81% being singletons. Material: PBMCs. The receptors stem from a man between 18 and 35 years old in good health and CMV-seronegative.

This chain uses TRBV6-1 with TRBJ2-7, with D possibly being TRBD1 (6 bases). Germline-derived CDR1 and CDR2 are MNHNS and SASEGT. Trimming left V 1 base short and J 2 bases short, with 12 bases between. The CDR3 has 15 residues. CDR3 protein: CASSEGTATTYEQYF. CDR3 nucleotides: TGTGCCAGCAGTGAAGGGACAGCAACTACCTACGAGCAGTACTTC.

This clone has just one count. The genes are TRBV5-4 and TRBJ1-3; D remains ambiguous. V dropped 5 bases and J dropped 1 base, with 13 bases sitting between them. The CDR3 has 15 residues. Germline CDR1 is SGHNT and CDR2 is YYREEE (reference sequence). As DNA, the CDR3 is TGTGCCAGCAGTTCTACAGCAATATCTGGAAACACCATATATTTT. This sequence encodes CASSSTAISGNTIYF. Using reference TRBV5-4 and TRBJ1-3 for the parts outside the CDR3, the full variable domain is ETGVTQSPTHLIKTRGQQVTLRCSSQSGHNTVSWYQQALGQGPQFIFQYYREEENGRGNFPPRFSGLQFPNYSSELNVNALELDDSALYLCASSSTAISGNTIYFGEGSWLTVV.

In regard to this clone: Its ends do not fully match the called genes, so a read error is possible. The chain employs TRBV6-1 and TRBJ1-3; D not resolved. This CDR3 has 13 residues. The germline gives CDR1 MNHNS, CDR2 SASEGT. CDR3 coding DNA: TGTGCCAGCAGTGAGACCAGTGGAGACACCATATATTTT. It codes for CASSETSGDTIYF.

The chain has TRBV7-8 and TRBJ1-5; 7 nucleotides align to TRBD1. This CDR3 has 15 residues. The junction had 8 bases not matched to a gene; V was cut back by 2 bases and J by 7 bases. Germline V CDR1 and CDR2: SGHVS, FQNEAQ. CDR3 region: CASSLTMTGSQPQHF. The CDR3 DNA sequence: TGTGCCAGCAGCTTAACGATGACAGGGTCCCAGCCCCAGCATTTT.

The chain employs TRBV10-3 and TRBJ1-1; D gene uncertain. CDR1 is ENHRY and CDR2 is SYGVKD in the germline V gene. Trimming left V 6 bases short and J 0 bases short, with 14 bases between. CDR3 size: 15 residues. The CDR3 loop reads CAISPSGLLNTEAFF. The CDR3 nucleotides read TGTGCCATCAGCCCGAGCGGGCTCCTGAACACTGAAGCTTTCTTT.

The chain employs TRBV6-5 and TRBJ1-1; D may be TRBD1 (6 bases). V was clipped by 7 bases and J by 5 bases, with 17 bases between them. The CDR3 is made up of 14 amino acids. The germline gives CDR1 MNHEY, CDR2 SVGAGI. CDR3 nucleotides: TGTGCCAGCACCAAGGGGGGGCGCGGGACTGAAGCTTTCTTT. Translation: CASTKGGRGTEAFF.

The chain joins TRBV18 to TRBJ2-5; D unresolved. The CDR3 has 12 amino acids. Trimming stripped 3 bases from V and 2 bases from J, with 4 bases between. Germline loops: CDR1 KGHSH, CDR2 LQKENI. The CDR3 region is CASSPRQETQYF. CDR3 DNA: TGTGCCAGCTCACCTCGGCAAGAGACCCAGTACTTC.

As regards this clone: Germline and junction disagree at one end, which may indicate a read error. The CDR3 DNA is TGTGCCAGCAGCTTAGTAGTTCGGGGTGGCAATGGCTGCACCTTC. This sequence encodes CASSLVVRGGNGCTF. This chain joins TRBV7-2 and TRBJ1-2; D is undetermined. CDR3 length equals 15 residues. Germline loops: CDR1 SGHTA, CDR2 FQGNSA.

The genes are TRBV5-5 and TRBJ2-7, with a possible D match to TRBD1 (6 bases). Germline CDR1 and CDR2: SGHKS and YYEKEE (reference sequence). V lost 0 bases and J lost 7, with 17 bases in between. There are 15 residues in the CDR3. CDR3 loop: CASSLAQGRRGEQYF. The CDR3 DNA follows: TGTGCCAGCAGCTTGGCACAGGGCCGGCGAGGGGAGCAGTACTTC.

This chain connects TRBV6-6 to TRBJ1-3, with 7 bases that match TRBD1. V dropped 4 bases and J dropped 8; count of bases not matched to a gene: 5. From germline, CDR1 is MNHNY and CDR2 SVGAGI (reference sequence). The CDR3 totals 13 residues. This chain's CDR3 is CASSSRQGHTIYF. The CDR3 DNA follows: TGTGCCAGCAGTTCACGACAGGGCCACACCATATATTTT.

The V call is TRBV4-1, the J call TRBJ1-6; tentatively, D is TRBD1 (5 bases). Germline lookup yields CDR1 MGHRA and CDR2 YSYEKL. V was pared by 3 bases and J by 7 bases, with 16 bases between. There are 16 residues in the CDR3. This CDR3 reads CASSQASNPGNSPLHF. The DNA for the CDR3 is TGCGCCAGCAGCCAGGCCTCAAATCCAGGGAATTCACCCCTCCACTTT.

This rearrangement joins TRBV5-1 to TRBJ2-7; 7 positions agree with TRBD1. The CDR3 covers 14 residues. J gave up 0 bases and V 3 bases, and 3 bases lay outside the gene matches. Germline V CDR1 and CDR2: SGHRS, YFSETQ. This CDR3 reads CASSYDRDSYEQYF. In nucleotides, the CDR3 is TGCGCCAGCAGCTATGACAGGGACTCCTACGAGCAGTACTTC. Drawing the rest from reference TRBV5-1 and TRBJ2-7, the complete variable domain is KAGVTQTPRYLIKTRGQQVTLSCSPISGHRSVSWYQQTPGQGLQFLFEYFSETQRNKGNFPGRFSGRQFSNSRSEMNVSTLELGDSALYLCASSYDRDSYEQYFGPGTRLTVT.

By share, this clone ranks as medium-sized (0.01 to 0.1%). The chain links TRBV5-1 to TRBJ1-5, with 7 bases lining up with TRBD1. The CDR3 extends over 14 amino acids. With 7 bases clipped from V and 10 bases from J, the junction kept 14 bases outside the gene matches. Per the germline V gene, CDR1 is SGHRS and CDR2 is YFSETQ. The CDR3 loop reads CASSPGTVPEPQHF. The DNA of the CDR3 is TGCGCCAGCTCCCCAGGGACAGTTCCGGAACCCCAGCATTTT.

This clone showed up just once. The chain couples TRBV5-3 to TRBJ1-5; the D gene is possibly TRBD1 (6 bases). TRBV5-3 qualifies as an ORF whose function is uncertain. The V gene lost 0 bases and the J gene lost 3 bases, with 13 bases spanning the gap. This CDR3 is 16 amino acids long. The chain's CDR3 is CARSLGADRLNQPQHF. Written as DNA, the CDR3 is TGTGCCAGAAGCTTGGGGGCCGACAGGCTCAATCAGCCCCAGCATTTT.

V is TRBV7-8 and J is TRBJ2-1; the D gene is possibly TRBD2 (6 bases). From germline, CDR1 is SGHVS and CDR2 FQNEAQ. The CDR3 consists of 13 residues. V lost 3 bases and J lost 9, with 12 bases in between. The DNA of the CDR3 is TGTGCCAGCAGCTTCACCCAGGGAGGTGAGCAGTTCTTC. Its translation is CASSFTQGGEQFF.

The V gene is TRBV6-1, the J gene TRBJ1-2, with 7 bases fitting TRBD1. The CDR3 length is 16 residues. The V gene's germline CDR1 is MNHNS and CDR2 SASEGT. V dropped 3 bases and J dropped 0; count of bases not matched to a gene: 7. The CDR3 nucleotides are TGTGCCAGCAGTGAGTCAGGGGGAGTAACTAACTATGGCTACACCTTC. This translates into CASSESGGVTNYGYTF.

The V gene is TRBV7-9, the J gene TRBJ1-1, with TRBD1 identical over 7 bases. CDR1 is SEHNR and CDR2 is FQNEAQ in the germline V gene (reference sequence). V gave up 5 bases and J gave up 6 bases; unmatched junction bases: 12. This CDR3 comprises 15 residues. The CDR3 DNA sequence: TGTGCCAGCAGCCGAGGGCGAGGGGGCAGGGCTGAAGCTTTCTTT. This codes for CASSRGRGGRAEAFF.

The J gene is TRBJ1-1, the V gene TRBV18, with D tentatively TRBD1 (6 bases). Germline V gene lookup returns CDR1 KGHSH and CDR2 LQKENI. CDR3 length: 15 amino acids. Trimming took off 6 bases at V and 1 base at J, with 15 bases between the two ends. CDR3 sequence: CASSRAGEKNTEAFF. The CDR3 DNA sequence: TGTGCCAGCTCCCGGGCAGGGGAAAAGAACACTGAAGCTTTCTTT.

The chain uses TRBV18 and TRBJ2-5, with 8 bases matching TRBD2. V shed 10 bases, J shed 2 bases, and the junction held 12 bases outside the gene matches. Germline CDR1 is KGHSH and CDR2 is LQKENI. This CDR3 is 15 amino acids long. CDR3 protein: CATASGGSRQETQYF. For the CDR3, the DNA is TGTGCCACTGCATCGGGGGGGAGCAGGCAAGAGACCCAGTACTTC.

The chain joins TRBV5-1 to TRBJ1-6, with 11 bases matching TRBD1. The J segment lost 5 bases and the V segment lost 1 base, leaving 5 bases of the junction unmatched. The CDR3 is 17 residues long. Germline CDR1 reads SGHRS; CDR2 reads YFSETQ. The CDR3 sequence is CASSLMGQGGNNSPLHF. The CDR3 nucleotides read TGCGCCAGCAGCTTGATGGGACAGGGGGGAAATAATTCACCCCTCCACTTT.

J is TRBJ2-5 and V is TRBV2; 10 bases line up with TRBD2. Germline values: CDR1 SNHLY, CDR2 FYNNEI. V lost 2 bases to trimming and J lost 2 bases; unmatched junction nucleotides: 8. The CDR3 is 17 residues long. CDR3: CASSEIDLAGEQETQYF. The CDR3 region has the DNA TGTGCCAGCAGTGAAATCGACCTAGCGGGGGAGCAAGAGACCCAGTACTTC. Using reference TRBV2 and TRBJ2-5 for the parts outside the CDR3, the full variable domain is EPEVTQTPSHQVTQMGQEVILRCVPISNHLYFYWYRQILGQKVEFLVSFYNNEISEKSEIFDDQFSVERPDGSNFTLKIRSTKLEDSAMYFCASSEIDLAGEQETQYFGPGTRLLVL.

The gene calls are TRBV27 and TRBJ1-6, with 10 bases fitting TRBD1. The V gene end was trimmed by 3 bases and the J gene end by 10 bases; junction bases not matched to a gene: 3. The CDR3 consists of 14 residues. Germline V lookup: CDR1 MNHEY, CDR2 SMNVEV (reference sequence). Here the CDR3 DNA reads TGTGCCAGCAGTTTGGGGACAGGGGTATCACCCCTCCACTTT. Encoded protein: CASSLGTGVSPLHF.

Regarding this clone: Its ends do not fully match the called genes, so a read error is possible. The chain recombines TRBV7-7 with TRBJ2-2; TRBD1 agrees at 9 bases. Looked up from germline, CDR1 is SSHAT and CDR2 is FNYEAQ (reference sequence). The CDR3 runs 20 residues. DNA of the CDR3: TGTGCTAGCAGCTCCCAAGCTCCGGGACAGGGAGGCGTAAGGACCGGGGAGCTGTTTTTT. Translating gives CASSSQAPGQGGVRTGELFF.

The rearrangement uses TRBV2 and TRBJ1-1; TRBD1 aligns across 9 bases. The junction had 10 bases not matched to a gene; V was cut back by 6 bases and J by 5 bases. The CDR3 totals 15 residues. Germline V CDR1 and CDR2: SNHLY, FYNNEI. The CDR3 reads CASSLDRGGETEAFF. The DNA of the CDR3 is TGTGCCAGCAGCCTGGACAGGGGCGGGGAGACTGAAGCTTTCTTT.